This TCR beta chain comes out of a study of T cell responses to AZD1222 COVID-19 vaccine. Study results and limitations: The sample set comprised mostly white British donors with more females, and clonal diversity was possibly underestimated. It was only after the peak T cell response that any repertoires were sampled.

Only in-frame clones appear in the TCRdb table, and some are missing; sequencing was by immunoSEQ multiplex PCR. This sample carries 150,000 to 200,000 clones, 90% of them seen once, and the ten largest clones take roughly 4.3%. V lost 3 bases to trimming and J lost 3 bases, with 9 bases between them. CDR1 is LNHDA, CDR2 SQIVND, per germline (reference sequence). This CDR3 is 13 amino acids long. Points on this clone: Its cognate antigen is unknown.

This receptor was taken from an adult who received the MenACWY meningococcal vaccine as a control. The chain is built from TRBV19 and TRBJ2-7; possible D gene TRBD1, 6 bases. The sequencing used peripheral blood, collected 28 days after the second dose of the MenACWY control vaccine. CDR3 DNA sequence: TGTGCCAGTAGTATGGTACAGGGCTACGAGCAGTACTTC. This translates into CASSMVQGYEQYF.